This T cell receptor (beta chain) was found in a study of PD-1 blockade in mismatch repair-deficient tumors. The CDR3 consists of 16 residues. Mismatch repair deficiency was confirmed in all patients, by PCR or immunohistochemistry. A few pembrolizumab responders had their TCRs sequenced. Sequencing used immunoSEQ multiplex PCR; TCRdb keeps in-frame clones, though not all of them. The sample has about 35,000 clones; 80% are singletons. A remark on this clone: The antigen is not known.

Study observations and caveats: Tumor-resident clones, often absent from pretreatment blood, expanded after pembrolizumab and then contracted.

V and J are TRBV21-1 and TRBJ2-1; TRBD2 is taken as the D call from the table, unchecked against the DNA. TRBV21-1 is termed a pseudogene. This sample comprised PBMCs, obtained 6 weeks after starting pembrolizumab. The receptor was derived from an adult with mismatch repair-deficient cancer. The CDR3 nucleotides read TGTGCCAGCAGTCCCCAAGGAGGCGAGGCCTACAATGAGCAGTTCTTC. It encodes CASSPQGGEAYNEQFF.